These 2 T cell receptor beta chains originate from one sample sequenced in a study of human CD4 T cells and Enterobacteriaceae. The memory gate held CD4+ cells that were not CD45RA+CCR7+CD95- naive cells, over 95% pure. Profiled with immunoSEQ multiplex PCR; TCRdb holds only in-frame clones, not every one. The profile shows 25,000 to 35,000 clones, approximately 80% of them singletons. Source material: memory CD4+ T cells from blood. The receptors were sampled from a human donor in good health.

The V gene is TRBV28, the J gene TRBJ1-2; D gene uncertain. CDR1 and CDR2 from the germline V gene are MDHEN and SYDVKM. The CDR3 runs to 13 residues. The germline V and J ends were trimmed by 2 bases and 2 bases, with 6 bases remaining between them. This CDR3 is CASSLVGNYGYTF. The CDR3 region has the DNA TGTGCCAGCAGTTTAGTAGGGAACTATGGCTACACCTTC.

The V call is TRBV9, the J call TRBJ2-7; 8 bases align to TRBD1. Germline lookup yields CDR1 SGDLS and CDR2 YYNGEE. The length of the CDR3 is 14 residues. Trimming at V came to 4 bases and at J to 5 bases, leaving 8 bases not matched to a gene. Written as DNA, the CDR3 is TGTGCCAGCAGCCCCACCGGCAGGGGGCACGAGCAGTACTTC. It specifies CASSPTGRGHEQYF.